This entry lists 5 T cell receptor beta chains sequenced from one sample in a study of vaccination and CD4 T cells after COVID-19. Treatment here: 10-day PBMC culture with coronavirus spike peptide pools or control peptides (ViraFEST assay). For these receptors, no antigen is known. Cultured CD4+ T cell DNA underwent sequencing with the Oncomine TCR Beta short-read assay. TCRdb fed the PCR reads into MiXCR, producing one record per CDR3 protein. The sample contains about 10,000 distinct CDR3 sequences, roughly 31% of which appear only once. The sequencing here drew on CD4+ T cells from blood, cultured in vitro, taken after SARS-CoV-2 vaccination. The receptor source for this set is a human donor who had recovered from COVID-19.

J is TRBJ2-3 and V is TRBV5-1; D is unresolved. This CDR3 is built from 14 residues. V lost 2 bases and J 4 bases, leaving 11 bases between the germline ends. The germline V gene has CDR1 SGHRS and CDR2 YFSETQ. The DNA for the CDR3 is TGCGCCAGCAGCTTACCCGGGTCCGCAGATACGCAGTATTTT. Translated: CASSLPGSADTQYF.

This clonotype has only a few counts. The chain joins TRBV6-2 or TRBV6-3 to TRBJ2-7; 7 positions match TRBD2. CDR1 is MNHEY and CDR2 is SVGEGT in the germline V gene. V gave up 2 bases and J gave up 4 bases; unmatched junction bases: 11. The CDR3 spans 16 residues. CDR3: CASSYTVAGTRYEQYF. CDR3 coding DNA: TGTGCCAGCAGTTACACTGTAGCGGGTACTCGGTACGAGCAGTACTTC.

V usage is TRBV5-1 and J usage is TRBJ2-7; perhaps D is TRBD1 or TRBD2 (5 bases each). This CDR3 region has 13 residues. Germline V lookup: CDR1 SGHRS, CDR2 YFSETQ. Trimming cost V 4 bases and J 2 bases, with 10 bases left between them. The CDR3 is CASSPMGAYEQYF. The CDR3 DNA reads TGCGCCAGCAGCCCCATGGGGGCCTACGAGCAGTACTTC. Filled out from reference TRBV5-1 and TRBJ2-7, the complete variable domain reads KAGVTQTPRYLIKTRGQQVTLSCSPISGHRSVSWYQQTPGQGLQFLFEYFSETQRNKGNFPGRFSGRQFSNSRSEMNVSTLELGDSALYLCASSPMGAYEQYFGPGTRLTVT.

In this sample, this clonotype turned up a few times. This chain links TRBV7-2 with TRBJ2-3, with no clear D. V was cut by 2 bases and J by 6 bases, with 6 bases left in between. Germline values: CDR1 SGHTA, CDR2 FQGNSA. CDR3 length equals 12 residues. The CDR3 reads CASSLFGDTQYF. The CDR3, as DNA: TGTGCCAGCAGCTTATTTGGGGATACGCAGTATTTT.

This chain uses TRBV2 with TRBJ2-7; 7 bases align to TRBD2. The CDR3 extends over 13 amino acids. Germline loops: CDR1 SNHLY, CDR2 FYNNEI. With 6 bases clipped from V and 3 bases from J, the junction kept 5 bases outside the gene matches. CDR3 residues: CASRSGGYYEQYF. In DNA form, the CDR3 reads TGTGCCAGCAGGTCGGGAGGCTACTACGAGCAGTACTTC.